The 8 T cell receptor beta chains listed next were all sequenced from one sample in a study of CD8 T cells in ankylosing spondylitis. Each CDR3 protein gets one entry after TCRdb re-called the 5' RACE reads with MiXCR. The table includes roughly 230,000 distinct CDR3 sequences, about 10% detected once. The sequenced material came from blood, either unsorted or a sorted T cell fraction (not recorded which). All receptors come from a male donor with ankylosing spondylitis or in good health (not recorded which).

This clonotype was seen only a few times. The chain is built from TRBV30 and TRBJ1-5, with no clear D. CDR1 and CDR2 (germline): GTSNPN, SVGIG (reference sequence). The V end was cut by 3 bases, the J end by 5 bases, with 11 bases between. CDR3 length: 13 residues. This chain's CDR3 is CAWSLNSDQPQHF. CDR3 sequence (DNA): TGTGCCTGGAGCCTTAATTCCGATCAGCCCCAGCATTTT.

The chain combines TRBV12-3 or TRBV12-4 with TRBJ2-1, with 12 nucleotides matching TRBD2. This CDR3 has 15 amino acids. V lost 8 bases, J lost 7 bases, and 9 bases stayed unmatched. The CDR3 DNA reads as TGTGCCAGCCGGCGTACTAGCGGGGGGCAGAATGAGCAGTTCTTC. Protein: CASRRTSGGQNEQFF.

This clonotype was counted at least ten times. CDR3 sequence reads: CSARDPNEQYF. Written as DNA, the CDR3 is TGCAGTGCTAGAGATCCCAACGAGCAGTACTTC. This sequence joins TRBV20-1 and TRBJ2-7; D uncertain. This CDR3 has 11 residues. Between the trimmed V and J ends, which lost 0 bases and 5 bases, there was a span of 5 bases. The germline CDR1 and CDR2 sequences are DFQATT and SNEGSKA (reference sequence).

This clonotype occurred many times. The gene calls are TRBV10-3 and TRBJ2-3; D not certain. This CDR3 spans 14 amino acids. Germline loops: CDR1 ENHRY, CDR2 SYGVKD. With 2 bases removed from V and 4 bases from J, the gap between germline ends came to 10 bases. This CDR3 reads CAISEVGLADTQYF. Written as DNA, the CDR3 is TGTGCCATCAGTGAGGTGGGTCTCGCAGATACGCAGTATTTT.

This clonotype was observed a handful of times. V gene TRBV6-1 combines with J gene TRBJ2-7, with no clear D. This CDR3 is 15 amino acids long. The V gene lost 0 bases and the J gene lost 2 bases, with 11 bases spanning the gap. The germline CDR1 and CDR2 sequences are MNHNS and SASEGT. CDR3 nucleotides: TGTGCCAGCAGTGAAGCGCTTGGGCTGACCTACGAGCAGTACTTC. Translation gives CASSEALGLTYEQYF.

This clonotype was recorded at least ten times. The chain couples TRBV5-1 to TRBJ2-1; possible D gene TRBD1, 6 bases. V lost 0 bases to trimming and J lost 3 bases, with 10 bases between them. The CDR3 consists of 15 residues. Germline CDR1 SGHRS, CDR2 YFSETQ. The CDR3 coding sequence is TGCGCCAGCAGCTTGGCCGGGACAAACTACAATGAGCAGTTCTTC. Translating gives CASSLAGTNYNEQFF.

This clonotype was counted many times. The V call is TRBV5-1, the J call TRBJ1-1; D call uncertain. The germline V gene encodes CDR1 SGHRS and CDR2 YFSETQ. The V and J ends lost 2 bases and 0 bases respectively, with 8 bases between them. The CDR3 is 14 residues long. This chain's CDR3 is CASSLGQVNTEAFF. CDR3 sequence (DNA): TGCGCCAGCAGCTTAGGTCAGGTGAACACTGAAGCTTTCTTT.

This clonotype appeared many times. The rearrangement joins TRBV12-3 or TRBV12-4 to TRBJ2-2; 8 bases are a match to TRBD1. The CDR3 extends over 14 amino acids. Trimming removed 11 bases from V and 4 bases from J; junction bases left unmatched: 9. For the CDR3, the DNA is TGTGCCGGCCGAGGACAGGGTGGCACCGGGGAGCTGTTTTTT. Encoded protein: CAGRGQGGTGELFF.